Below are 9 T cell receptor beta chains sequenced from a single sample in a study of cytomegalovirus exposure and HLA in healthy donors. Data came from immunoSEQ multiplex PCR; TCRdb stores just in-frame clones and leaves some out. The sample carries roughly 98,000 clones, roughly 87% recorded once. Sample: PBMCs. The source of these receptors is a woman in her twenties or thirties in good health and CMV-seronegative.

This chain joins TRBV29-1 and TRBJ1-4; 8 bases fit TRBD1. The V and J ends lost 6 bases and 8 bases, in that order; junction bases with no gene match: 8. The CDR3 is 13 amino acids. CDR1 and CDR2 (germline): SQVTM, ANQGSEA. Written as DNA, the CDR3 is TGCAGCGTCACACAGGGGGAGGGAGAAAAACTGTTTTTT. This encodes CSVTQGEGEKLFF.

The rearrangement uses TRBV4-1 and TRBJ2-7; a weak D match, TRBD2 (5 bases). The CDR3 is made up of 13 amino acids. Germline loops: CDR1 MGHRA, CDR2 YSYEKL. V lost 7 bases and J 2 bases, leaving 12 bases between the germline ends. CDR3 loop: CASTSDGTYEQYF. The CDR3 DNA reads TGCGCCAGCACCAGCGACGGGACCTACGAGCAGTACTTC.

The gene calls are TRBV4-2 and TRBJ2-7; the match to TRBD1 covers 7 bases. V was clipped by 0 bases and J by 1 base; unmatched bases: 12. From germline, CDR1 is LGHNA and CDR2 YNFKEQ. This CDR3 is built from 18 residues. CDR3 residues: CASSQDLSTGSLSYEQYF. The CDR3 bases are TGTGCCAGCAGCCAAGACCTTTCGACAGGGTCTCTATCCTACGAGCAGTACTTC.

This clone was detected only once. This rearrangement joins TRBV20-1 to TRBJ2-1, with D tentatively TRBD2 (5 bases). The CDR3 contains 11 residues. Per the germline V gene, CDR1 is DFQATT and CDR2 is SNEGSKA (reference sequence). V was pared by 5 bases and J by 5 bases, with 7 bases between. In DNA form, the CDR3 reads TGCAGTGCTTCGACTAACAATGAGCAGTTCTTC. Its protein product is CSASTNNEQFF.

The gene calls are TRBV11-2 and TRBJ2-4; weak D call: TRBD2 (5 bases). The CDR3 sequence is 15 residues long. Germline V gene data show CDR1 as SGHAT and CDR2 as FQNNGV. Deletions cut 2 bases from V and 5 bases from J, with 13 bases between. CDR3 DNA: TGTGCCAGCAGCTTACGACCTTACGGGGAAAACATTCAGTACTTC. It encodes CASSLRPYGENIQYF. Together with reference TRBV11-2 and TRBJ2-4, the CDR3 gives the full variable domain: EAGVAQSPRYKIIEKRQSVAFWCNPISGHATLYWYQQILGQGPKLLIQFQNNGVVDDSQLPKDRFSAERLKGVDSTLKIQPAKLEDSAVYLCASSLRPYGENIQYFGAGTRLSVL.

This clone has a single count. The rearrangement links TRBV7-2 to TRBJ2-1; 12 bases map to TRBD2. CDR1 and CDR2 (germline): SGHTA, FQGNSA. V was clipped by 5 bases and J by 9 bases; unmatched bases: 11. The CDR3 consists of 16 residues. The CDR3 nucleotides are TGTGCCAGCAGCCCGCGGACTAGCGGGAAAGGGAGTGAGCAGTTCTTC. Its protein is CASSPRTSGKGSEQFF. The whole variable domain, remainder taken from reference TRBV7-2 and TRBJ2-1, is GAGVSQSPSNKVTEKGKDVELRCDPISGHTALYWYRQSLGQGLEFLIYFQGNSAPDKSGLPSDRFSAERTGGSVSTLTIQRTQQEDSAVYLCASSPRTSGKGSEQFFGPGTRLTVL.

In DNA, the CDR3 is TGTGCCACCAGCTCAGACAGGGGGTACAATGAGCAGTTCTTC. Its protein is CATSSDRGYNEQFF. This chain links TRBV15 with TRBJ2-1, with 9 bases that match TRBD1. The CDR3 loop spans 14 amino acids. V was clipped by 5 bases and J by 4 bases; unmatched bases: 3. CDR1 is LNHNV and CDR2 is YYDKDF in the germline V gene (reference sequence).

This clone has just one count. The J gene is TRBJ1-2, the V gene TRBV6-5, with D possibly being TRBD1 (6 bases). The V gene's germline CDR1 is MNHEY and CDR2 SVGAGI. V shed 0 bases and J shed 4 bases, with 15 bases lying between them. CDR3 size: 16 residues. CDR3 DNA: TGTGCCAGCAGTTACTCCCGGACAGCTTACTCCTATGGCTACACCTTC. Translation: CASSYSRTAYSYGYTF.

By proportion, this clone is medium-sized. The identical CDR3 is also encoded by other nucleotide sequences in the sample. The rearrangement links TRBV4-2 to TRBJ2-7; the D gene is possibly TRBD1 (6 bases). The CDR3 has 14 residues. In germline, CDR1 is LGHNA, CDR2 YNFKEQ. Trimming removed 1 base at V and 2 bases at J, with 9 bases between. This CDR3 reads CASSQGGQTYEQYF. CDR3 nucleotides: TGTGCCAGCAGCCAAGGAGGACAGACCTACGAGCAGTACTTC.